Below are 17 T cell receptor beta chains sequenced from a single sample in a study of a mutant IDH1 vaccine in newly diagnosed glioma. These receptors' targets are unknown. Time point of the sample: week 5, during vaccination. Each dose of the vaccine consisted of 300 ug of mutant IDH1 20-mer peptide, with topical imiquimod. Method: immunoSEQ multiplex PCR; TCRdb's copy keeps in-frame clones and lacks some. This sample has about 38,000 clones; about four fifths occur once, and the top ten carry 9% to 14%. Sequenced material: PBMCs, taken from a glioma patient whose treatment included an IDH1 peptide vaccine. The receptors originated from a man aged 45-65 years with glioma.

As regards this clone: Compared with germline, one end of the junction differs, possibly owing to a read error. The rearrangement links TRBV4-2 to TRBJ2-6; D unclear. The CDR3 extends over 14 amino acids. Germline CDR1 reads LGHNA; CDR2 reads YNFKEQ. The CDR3 coding sequence is TGTGCCAGCAGCCGGTACTCTGAGGCCAACGTCCTGACTTTC. Encoded protein: CASSRYSEANVLTF.

This clone was observed a handful of times. The chain recombines TRBV9 with TRBJ1-6; D call uncertain. V shed 0 bases and J shed 1 base, with 5 bases lying between them. This CDR3 is built from 15 residues. The germline V gene has CDR1 SGDLS and CDR2 YYNGEE. The CDR3 protein is CASSVGQSYNSPLHF. CDR3 bases: TGTGCCAGCAGCGTAGGCCAGTCCTATAATTCACCCCTCCACTTT.

V and J are TRBV5-1 and TRBJ2-1, with TRBD2 matching over 10 bases. V dropped 6 bases and J dropped 7; count of bases not matched to a gene: 13. CDR3 length: 16 residues. Germline V gene lookup returns CDR1 SGHRS and CDR2 YFSETQ. CDR3 sequence: CASMPSGGAGTNEQFF. For the CDR3, the DNA is TGCGCCAGCATGCCCAGCGGGGGGGCCGGTACGAATGAGCAGTTCTTC.

The chain employs TRBV9 and TRBJ2-2; D is possibly TRBD1 (6 bases). The V and J ends lost 3 bases and 2 bases respectively, with 11 bases between them. The germline V gene has CDR1 SGDLS and CDR2 YYNGEE. This CDR3 has 15 residues. In nucleotides, the CDR3 is TGTGCCAGCAGCGCCCGGGACACCAACACCGGGGAGCTGTTTTTT. It specifies CASSARDTNTGELFF.

The rearrangement links TRBV2 to TRBJ1-5; perhaps TRBD1 as D (6 bases). The CDR3 length is 14 residues. V lost 6 bases to trimming and J lost 8 bases, with 17 bases between them. The germline V gene encodes CDR1 SNHLY and CDR2 FYNNEI. CDR3 region: CASRQDSPREPQHF. In DNA form, the CDR3 reads TGTGCCAGCAGGCAGGACAGTCCGAGGGAGCCCCAGCATTTT.

This chain links TRBV7-8 with TRBJ1-3, with D possibly matching TRBD1 (5 bases). Per the germline V gene, CDR1 is SGHVS and CDR2 is FQNEAQ. The CDR3 extends over 15 amino acids. Between the trimmed V and J ends, which lost 8 bases and 2 bases, there was a span of 16 bases. The CDR3, as DNA: TGTGCCAGCGGAAAGACAGAGAGAGCTGGAAACACCATATATTTT. Its protein product is CASGKTERAGNTIYF.

This sequence joins TRBV28 and TRBJ1-1, with 7 bases fitting TRBD1. The CDR3 runs 12 residues. Germline values: CDR1 MDHEN, CDR2 SYDVKM. Germline trimming cut 7 bases from V and 9 bases from J; bases unmatched to any gene: 8. The CDR3 DNA is TGTGCCAGCACCCCGGGACAGCTACAAGCTTTCTTT. It is translated as CASTPGQLQAFF.

The chain combines TRBV5-1 with TRBJ2-2, with D hard to call. In germline, CDR1 is SGHRS, CDR2 YFSETQ. The CDR3 is 15 residues long. V was shortened by 0 bases and J by 3 bases, with 9 bases between the two germline ends. The CDR3 region is CASSLEEPYTGELFF. DNA of the CDR3: TGCGCCAGCAGCTTGGAGGAGCCTTACACCGGGGAGCTGTTTTTT.

The J gene is TRBJ2-7, the V gene TRBV18; 9 bases align to TRBD1. Trimming cost V 4 bases and J 2 bases; bases outside gene matches: 6. Germline V gives CDR1 KGHSH, CDR2 LQKENI. CDR3 length: 15 amino acids. This chain's CDR3 is CASSLGGQGTYEQYF. The CDR3 nucleotides are TGTGCCAGCTCACTCGGGGGACAGGGTACCTACGAGCAGTACTTC.

CDR3 in amino acids: CASNPLGASLGNEQFF. The CDR3, as DNA: TGTGCCAGCAACCCCCTTGGGGCGAGCCTTGGCAATGAGCAGTTCTTC. The chain recombines TRBV27 with TRBJ2-1; perhaps TRBD1 as D (5 bases). Germline assignment: CDR1 MNHEY and CDR2 SMNVEV (reference sequence). Trimming cost V 7 bases and J 6 bases, with 22 bases left between them. This CDR3 spans 16 amino acids.

The gene calls are TRBV5-6 and TRBJ1-3, with TRBD1 identical over 9 bases. The length of the CDR3 is 15 residues. After removal of 5 bases from V and 2 bases from J, the junction contained 5 bases not matched to a gene. Germline CDR1 is SGHDT and CDR2 is YYEEEE. CDR3 bases: TGTGCCAGCAGGAGGTGGGACAGGGCTGGAAACACCATATATTTT. It is translated as CASRRWDRAGNTIYF.

This chain links TRBV5-6 with TRBJ1-4, with TRBD1 matching 9 bases. CDR1 SGHDT and CDR2 YYEEEE come from the germline V gene. V dropped 6 bases and J dropped 8; count of bases not matched to a gene: 8. This CDR3 spans 14 amino acids. Here the CDR3 reads CASTFSGTGEKLFF. The CDR3 DNA reads as TGTGCCAGCACCTTTTCAGGGACAGGGGAAAAACTGTTTTTT.

V and J are TRBV5-4 and TRBJ2-2; 10 bases are shared with TRBD2. Germline assignment: CDR1 SGHNT and CDR2 YYREEE (reference sequence). V trimming: 4 bases; J trimming: 7 bases; junction bases outside the gene matches: 7. This CDR3 contains 15 residues. CDR3 amino acids: CASSGGLAPSGELFF. The DNA of the CDR3 is TGTGCCAGCAGCGGGGGACTAGCGCCGAGCGGGGAGCTGTTTTTT. The whole variable domain, remainder taken from reference TRBV5-4 and TRBJ2-2, is ETGVTQSPTHLIKTRGQQVTLRCSSQSGHNTVSWYQQALGQGPQFIFQYYREEENGRGNFPPRFSGLQFPNYSSELNVNALELDDSALYLCASSGGLAPSGELFFGEGSRLTVL.

The rearrangement joins TRBV5-5 to TRBJ2-7; D is unclear. Per germline, CDR1 SGHKS and CDR2 YYEKEE (reference sequence). The CDR3 sequence is 14 residues long. V shed 0 bases and J shed 2 bases, with 9 bases lying between them. The CDR3 DNA sequence: TGTGCCAGCAGCTTGGAGATCAAGACCTACGAGCAGTACTTC. Amino acids: CASSLEIKTYEQYF.

The gene calls are TRBV7-9 and TRBJ1-4; unclear D gene. V dropped 5 bases and J dropped 12 bases, with 13 bases sitting between them. CDR3 size: 12 residues. Germline V lookup: CDR1 SEHNR, CDR2 FQNEAQ (reference sequence). CDR3 protein: CASSTDFGELFF. DNA for the CDR3: TGTGCCAGCAGCACCGACTTTGGCGAACTGTTTTTT.

The chain carries TRBV10-1 and TRBJ2-2, with unresolved D. The V and J ends lost 2 bases and 5 bases respectively, with 12 bases between them. This CDR3 is 15 amino acids long. Germline V gene data show CDR1 as WNHNN and CDR2 as SYGVQD (reference sequence). In DNA form, the CDR3 reads TGCGCCAGCAGTGAGCCTAGGTGTATGACCGGGGAGCTGTTTTTT. This encodes CASSEPRCMTGELFF.

The chain recombines TRBV4-2 with TRBJ2-7; 10 bases agree with TRBD1. Germline lookup yields CDR1 LGHNA and CDR2 YNFKEQ. The trim removed 4 bases at V and 2 bases at J, leaving 8 bases unmatched. This CDR3 region has 16 residues. Written as DNA, the CDR3 is TGTGCCAGCAGCCCCAGGATAGGACAGGGGGCCTACGAGCAGTACTTC. The encoded protein is CASSPRIGQGAYEQYF.